In this sample, the clone carrying this T cell receptor beta chain turned up once. Its matching antigen is unknown. This record comes from a study of shared clonotypes between healthy human individuals. Study outcomes and limitations: Represented genetic and exposure-history diversity was restricted by having few donors.

At the deep level, the assay was run. For every subset, genomic DNA was evenly distributed across several immunoSEQ plates. The table came from immunoSEQ multiplex PCR; TCRdb's copy has only in-frame clones and leaves some out. The sample holds over a million clones, 60% to 80% seen once. CDR3 length: 17 amino acids. Germline V CDR1 and CDR2: SGHKS, YYEKEE (reference sequence). V lost 1 base and J lost 6, with 19 bases in between. Naive CD4+ cells were CD45RA-selected; the remaining cells were memory. The TCR comes from a man younger than 35 in good health. V and J are TRBV5-5 and TRBJ2-2, with a weak D call TRBD1 (6 bases). Sequencing was carried out using memory CD4+ T cells sorted from blood. Subset of the sample: CD45RA-negative fraction. The CDR3 DNA sequence: TGTGCCAGCAGCTTGACGGAACAGGGCACGCCTTCCGGGGAGCTGTTTTTT. Residues: CASSLTEQGTPSGELFF.